Listed here are 18 T cell receptor beta chains from one sample, sequenced in a study of T-cell reconstitution after alpha-beta-depleted transplantation in children (dated by TCRdb to the mid-2010s). The sample's treatment or condition label is to be understood as: allogeneic hematopoietic cell transplantation with graft depleted of TCRalphabeta T cells and CD19 B cells. Libraries were prepared through PCR. Sequenced using an Illumina HiSeq 2500. TCR library preparation used molecular barcoding, with unique molecular identifiers applied to normalize quantification of the TCRbeta repertoire. The public sequencing data were trimmed at Q25 with fastp and processed into clonotypes with MiXCR by TCRdb, which kept only in-frame beta chains. Each CDR3 protein gets just one entry, which takes the most common genes and DNA from the rows behind it. This sample has 550,000 to 600,000 distinct CDR3 sequences in its table, and roughly 24% of those were observed once. The leading ten clones occupy around 14% of the sample.

This material consisted of PBMCs, mostly from graft donor cells, taken 360 days after TCRalphabeta/CD19-depleted stem cell transplant. The receptors originated from a boy under two years old who had a stem cell transplant for acute myeloid leukemia, so the T cells may come from the graft donor.

The chain uses TRBV12-3 or TRBV12-4 and TRBJ1-1; D possibly corresponds to TRBD1 (6 bases). The CDR3 covers 14 residues. V dropped 3 bases and J dropped 4 bases, with 12 bases sitting between them. The CDR3 DNA is TGTGCCAGCAGTTTCAAGGGAGGGGGCACTGAAGCTTTCTTT. It encodes CASSFKGGGTEAFF.

The chain is built from TRBV7-2 and TRBJ2-3; D may be TRBD2 (5 bases). Germline V CDR1 and CDR2: SGHTA, FQGNSA. Trimming pared 1 base from V and 2 bases from J, leaving 10 bases between. The CDR3 length is 15 residues. The chain's CDR3 is CASSLDRGITDTQYF. The CDR3, as DNA: TGTGCCAGCAGCTTAGATCGGGGAATCACAGATACGCAGTATTTT.

In its sample, this clonotype was seen a few times. The rearrangement uses TRBV25-1 and TRBJ2-7; 9 bases line up with TRBD1. From germline, CDR1 is MGHDK and CDR2 SYGVNS. J lost 2 bases, V lost 1 base, and 6 bases had no gene match. CDR3 length equals 16 residues. The CDR3 DNA is TGTGCCAGCAGTGAATTGTTGGACAGGGGCCCCTACGAGCAGTACTTC. Translation: CASSELLDRGPYEQYF.

The chain is built from TRBV15 and TRBJ2-2; D unclear. Trimming cost V 0 bases and J 4 bases, with 6 bases left between them. The CDR3 extends over 14 amino acids. Germline CDR1 is LNHNV and CDR2 is YYDKDF (reference sequence). The DNA of the CDR3 is TGTGCCACCAGCAGAGATCAGACCACCGGGGAGCTGTTTTTT. Protein: CATSRDQTTGELFF.

In this sample, this clonotype turned up a few times. This sequence joins TRBV7-2 and TRBJ2-7, with D perhaps TRBD1 (6 bases). The V gene's germline CDR1 is SGHTA and CDR2 FQGNSA. The ends were cut back, 5 bases at V and 3 bases at J, with 11 bases in the middle. The CDR3 covers 13 residues. This CDR3 is CASSVQQGYEQYF. For the CDR3, the DNA is TGTGCCAGCAGCGTACAACAGGGCTACGAGCAGTACTTC.

Many counts were recorded for this clonotype. The J gene is TRBJ2-7, the V gene TRBV28; 7 bases are a match to TRBD2. The germline CDR1 and CDR2 sequences are MDHEN and SYDVKM. V lost 2 bases to trimming and J lost 6 bases; unmatched junction nucleotides: 10. This CDR3 region has 15 residues. DNA for the CDR3: TGTGCCAGCAGTTTAAAGGGCGGGGGTTTGTTCGAGCAGTACGTC. This gives the protein CASSLKGGGLFEQYV.

The chain joins TRBV20-1 to TRBJ1-5, with D perhaps TRBD1 (5 bases). Germline V gene lookup returns CDR1 DFQATT and CDR2 SNEGSKA (reference sequence). The CDR3 length is 16 residues. Trimming pared 0 bases from V and 1 base from J, leaving 13 bases between. CDR3 in amino acids: CSARDRTGGSNQPQHF. The CDR3 DNA is TGCAGTGCTAGAGATCGCACAGGAGGGAGCAATCAGCCCCAGCATTTT.

This clonotype was counted many times. The genes are TRBV6-4 and TRBJ2-1; D not resolved. Trimming removed 3 bases at V and 11 bases at J, with 14 bases between. Germline V CDR1 and CDR2: MRHNA, SNTAGT. This CDR3 has 13 residues. The CDR3 protein is CASSEKANYQQFF. DNA of the CDR3: TGTGCCAGCAGTGAAAAGGCTAACTACCAGCAGTTCTTC.

This clonotype was seen only a few times. The chain recombines TRBV14 with TRBJ2-2, with D unclear. Deletions cut 5 bases from V and 3 bases from J, with 22 bases between. This CDR3 is 18 amino acids long. CDR1 and CDR2 from the germline V gene are SGHDN and FVKESK. CDR3 bases: TGTGCCAGCAGCGCAAAGTTAGCCTTGTGGTCAGACACCGGGGAGCTGTTTTTT. Protein sequence: CASSAKLALWSDTGELFF.

This clonotype was picked up many times. One end of the junction does not line up with germline, which may come from a read error. CDR3 DNA sequence: TGTGATAGTGGTTACCAAATCAATGAGCAGTTCTTC. This gives the protein CDSGYQINEQFF. The J gene is TRBJ2-1, the V gene TRBV12-5; unclear D gene. The CDR3 spans 12 residues. The germline V gene has CDR1 LGHNT and CDR2 FRNRAP. Full variable domain (missing parts from reference TRBV12-5 and TRBJ2-1): DARVTQTPRHKVTEMGQEVTMRCQPILGHNTVFWYRQTMMQGLELLAYFRNRAPLDDSGMPKDRFSAEMPDATLATLKIQPSEPRDSAVYFCDSGYQINEQFFGPGTRLTVL.

The CDR3 nucleotides read TGTGCCACCAGCAGAGACAGGGCTCGAAACTATGGCTACACCTTC. Its protein is CATSRDRARNYGYTF. The V call is TRBV15, the J call TRBJ1-2, with TRBD1 as a possible D gene (5 bases). Germline V gene data show CDR1 as LNHNV and CDR2 as YYDKDF (reference sequence). Trimming left V 0 bases short and J 2 bases short, with 10 bases between. The CDR3 covers 15 residues.

Ten or more counts support this clonotype. The V and J genes are TRBV12-3 or TRBV12-4 and TRBJ2-5; the match to TRBD1 covers 7 bases. V dropped 6 bases and J dropped 2; count of bases not matched to a gene: 6. This CDR3 contains 14 residues. CDR3 loop: CASSPGQQQETQYF. The CDR3 DNA is TGTGCCAGCAGCCCGGGACAGCAACAAGAGACCCAGTACTTC.

The sample holds many counts of this clonotype. This chain joins TRBV7-8 and TRBJ2-7; 8 bases fit TRBD1. V gave up 1 base and J gave up 2 bases; unmatched junction bases: 4. Germline V gene sequence: CDR1 SGHVS, CDR2 FQNEAQ. This CDR3 contains 15 residues. The CDR3 sequence: CASSLVQGAAYEQYF. In nucleotides, the CDR3 is TGTGCCAGCAGCTTAGTGCAGGGGGCCGCCTACGAGCAGTACTTC.

This chain links TRBV6-5 with TRBJ2-3; 10 nucleotides match TRBD1. Germline-derived CDR1 and CDR2 are MNHEY and SVGAGI. The CDR3 sequence is 16 residues long. The V gene end was trimmed by 0 bases and the J gene end by 9 bases; junction bases not matched to a gene: 9. The CDR3 loop reads CASSYSGDRGLGTQYF. The CDR3 DNA reads as TGTGCCAGCAGTTACTCAGGGGACAGGGGCCTGGGGACGCAGTATTTT.

The rearrangement joins TRBV5-1 to TRBJ2-1, with TRBD1 matching 7 bases. This CDR3 contains 13 residues. In germline, CDR1 is SGHRS, CDR2 YFSETQ. The J segment lost 9 bases and the V segment lost 0 bases, leaving 3 bases of the junction unmatched. CDR3 coding DNA: TGCGCCAGCAGCTTGGAGGGGGCCGGTGAGCAGTTCTTC. It specifies CASSLEGAGEQFF.

The chain is built from TRBV4-3 and TRBJ2-2, with TRBD1 matching over 7 bases. Trimming took 3 bases from V and 9 from J; bases not matched to a gene: 10. Germline values: CDR1 LGHNA, CDR2 YSLEER. The CDR3 spans 15 residues. CDR3 sequence: CASSHQDRAARELFF. CDR3 in DNA: TGCGCCAGCAGCCATCAAGACAGGGCAGCTCGGGAGCTGTTTTTT.

This clonotype was picked up a small number of times. One end of the junction fails to match germline, which may point to a read error. The chain recombines TRBV6-2 or TRBV6-3 with TRBJ2-5; D not resolved. CDR3 length: 12 amino acids. Germline V gives CDR1 MNHEY, CDR2 SVGEGT. CDR3 nucleotides: TGTGCCAGCACCTCGCCCCAAAAGACCCAGTACTTC. This translates into CASTSPQKTQYF.

The chain combines TRBV10-3 with TRBJ1-5, with a weak D call TRBD1 (5 bases). Trimming removed 6 bases at V and 3 bases at J, with 9 bases between. The germline CDR1 and CDR2 sequences are ENHRY and SYGVKD. The CDR3 is made up of 13 amino acids. The CDR3 region is CAIRAGTNQPQHF. The CDR3, as DNA: TGTGCCATCAGAGCAGGGACCAATCAGCCCCAGCATTTT.